This record concerns one TCR beta chain sequence. Its antigen is not identified. The data derive from a study of blood T cells in healthy people across ages. General study results and limits: TCR beta diversity was tightly associated with the proportion of naive T cells.

The CDR3 has 14 amino acids. V lost 3 bases to trimming and J lost 5 bases, with 10 bases between them. Then a second PCR, running about 6 to 11 cycles, was carried out with a sample-barcoded 5' primer and a J-beta primer mix. TCRdb used MiXCR to reprocess the 5' RACE reads, holding one entry per CDR3 protein. Among about 650,000 distinct CDR3 sequences listed, around 52% were seen once. The receptor comes from a woman older than 75 in good health. Specimen: blood. The chain is built from TRBV12-3 or TRBV12-4 and TRBJ1-4; unclear D gene. CDR3: CASSFAALNEKLFF. The CDR3 region has the DNA TGTGCCAGCAGTTTCGCGGCTTTAAATGAAAAACTGTTTTTT.